This paragraph covers one T cell receptor (beta chain) sequence. Its antigen is undetermined. Germline V CDR1 and CDR2: MDHEN, SYDVKM. CDR3 length: 15 residues. The method, 5' RACE with UMI labels, was used to prepare the TRB cDNA libraries. Following a re-call of the 5' RACE reads, TCRdb has one entry per CDR3 protein and lacks DNA. This sample lists more than 50,000 distinct CDR3 sequences; its ten largest clones have roughly 0.42%. This specimen comes from a study of CXCR3-negative and CXCR3-positive naive CD8 T cells. General study findings and limits: Surface CD5 looked about the same in the naive subsets, so the authors worked out TCR strength from TRB CDR3 properties.

The sample taken for sequencing was naive CXCR3- CD8+ T cells from blood. The subset denotes: CD45RO-CCR7+CD27+CD95- naive CD8+ T cells lacking CXCR3 (TNR3-). The receptor was derived from a human donor in good health. Some clones in this sample may be carry-over from other donors' samples. The chain is built from TRBV28 and TRBJ2-7; as DNA is missing, the TRBD1 call by TCRdb cannot be tested. CDR3 sequence: CASSPLGTGVREQYF.